This entry lists 23 T cell receptor beta chains sequenced from one sample in a study of post-analysis software for immune sequencing data. Findings of the study overall: Compared with controls, patients had more of about five TRBV segments, including TRBV5-6, TRBV5-1 and TRBV20-1.

cDNA libraries of TCR beta carried unique molecular identifiers. MiXCR, applied by TCRdb to the PCR reads, yields one record per CDR3 protein. The sample has about 540,000 distinct CDR3 sequences, 30% to 40% seen once. Antigens of these TCRs are unknown. Sequencing was done on a sample of blood. These receptors originate from a girl aged 2 to 17 with multiple sclerosis.

Comments on this clonotype: A read error may explain this, as a much larger clone is one base away. The rearrangement joins TRBV5-4 to TRBJ2-3; D is uncertain. The CDR3 sequence is 15 residues long. CDR1 and CDR2 from the germline V gene are SGHNT and YYREEE (reference sequence). CDR3 DNA: TGTGTCAGCAGCTTGGACCAGCGTGGCACAGATACGCAGTATTTT. As protein: CVSSLDQRGTDTQYF.

This sequence joins TRBV7-3 and TRBJ1-1; no clear D gene. The V gene's germline CDR1 is SGHTA and CDR2 FQGTGA. V was trimmed by 2 bases and J by 10 bases, leaving 17 bases between them. There are 14 residues in the CDR3. The CDR3 DNA follows: TGTGCCAGCAGCTTAGGGCCTAAGTTGGGTGGAGCTTTCTTT. Translated: CASSLGPKLGGAFF. Filled out from reference TRBV7-3 and TRBJ1-1, the complete variable domain reads GAGVSQTPSNKVTEKGKYVELRCDPISGHTALYWYRQSLGQGPEFLIYFQGTGAADDSGLPNDRFFAVRPEGSVSTLKIQRTERGDSAVYLCASSLGPKLGGAFFGQGTRLTVV.

CDR3 region: CSVDLGTSGFTDTQYF. Written as DNA, the CDR3 is TGCAGCGTTGATTTGGGGACTAGCGGGTTCACAGATACGCAGTATTTT. The chain links TRBV29-1 to TRBJ2-3; 12 bases are shared with TRBD2. CDR3 size: 16 residues. Germline V CDR1 and CDR2: SQVTM, ANQGSEA. With V trimmed by 3 bases and J by 2 bases, 6 bases remained unmatched.

This clonotype occurred a few times. CDR3 in amino acids: CASSLGQYTGELFF. The CDR3 coding sequence is TGTGCCAGCAGCTTGGGACAATACACCGGGGAGCTGTTTTTT. This rearrangement joins TRBV5-8 to TRBJ2-2; no reliable D call. Germline V gene sequence: CDR1 SGHTS, CDR2 YDEGEE. The ends were cut back, 0 bases at V and 3 bases at J, with 6 bases in the middle. The CDR3 runs 14 residues. The full variable domain, rest sourced from reference TRBV5-8 and TRBJ2-2, is EAGVTQSPTHLIKTRGQQATLRCSPISGHTSVYWYQQALGLGLQFLLWYDEGEERNRGNFPPRFSGRQFPNYSSELNVNALELEDSALYLCASSLGQYTGELFFGEGSRLTVL.

This clonotype was detected only once. The junction differs from germline at one of its ends, possibly a read error. J is TRBJ1-1 and V is TRBV6-6; D not certain. The CDR3 spans 12 residues. Germline lookup yields CDR1 MNHNY and CDR2 SVGAGI (reference sequence). CDR3 residues: CAGRTANTEAFF. As DNA, the CDR3 is TGTGCCGGCAGAACAGCGAACACTGAAGCTTTCTTT.

This chain uses TRBV14 with TRBJ1-4; D uncertain. V gave up 1 base and J gave up 0 bases, with 24 bases separating them. The CDR3 is 21 amino acids. Germline CDR1 SGHDN, CDR2 FVKESK. This CDR3 reads CASSQARPTGIGRATNEKLFF. The CDR3 nucleotides are TGTGCCAGCAGCCAAGCCCGGCCCACGGGAATAGGAAGAGCAACTAATGAAAAACTGTTTTTT. The full variable domain, in which reference TRBV14 and TRBJ1-4 provide the parts outside the CDR3, is EAGVTQFPSHSVIEKGQTVTLRCDPISGHDNLYWYRRVMGKEIKFLLHFVKESKQDESGMPNNRFLAERTGGTYSTLKVQPAELEDSGVYFCASSQARPTGIGRATNEKLFFGSGTQLSVL.

This clonotype was counted only a few times. This sequence joins TRBV12-3 or TRBV12-4 and TRBJ1-2; 7 bases map to TRBD1. The CDR3 covers 17 residues. The V and J ends lost 0 bases and 6 bases, in that order; junction bases with no gene match: 13. The CDR3 sequence: CASSLANRATGEHGYTF. CDR3 nucleotide sequence: TGTGCCAGCAGTTTAGCAAACCGGGCTACAGGGGAACATGGCTACACCTTC.

The CDR3 DNA sequence: TGTGCCATCAGTGATTATGGGAGAGGCGAGCAGTACTTC. Translation gives CAISDYGRGEQYF. The J gene is TRBJ2-7, the V gene TRBV10-3; tentatively, D is TRBD2 (5 bases). Germline V lookup: CDR1 ENHRY, CDR2 SYGVKD. The CDR3 runs 13 residues. Trimming pared 3 bases from V and 6 bases from J, leaving 12 bases between.

The chain links TRBV20-1 to TRBJ2-7, with TRBD2 matching 13 bases. The CDR3 totals 16 residues. V lost 0 bases and J lost 1; bases outside the gene matches: 3. Germline CDR1 reads DFQATT; CDR2 reads SNEGSKA (reference sequence). This chain's CDR3 is CSARDSTSGGSYEQYF. The CDR3 bases are TGCAGTGCTAGAGACTCGACTAGCGGGGGGTCCTACGAGCAGTACTTC.

This chain uses TRBV2 with TRBJ1-5; the match to TRBD1 covers 7 bases. With V trimmed by 6 bases and J by 7 bases, 9 bases remained unmatched. This CDR3 contains 14 residues. In germline, CDR1 is SNHLY, CDR2 FYNNEI. CDR3 protein: CASRGDRVVQPQHF. CDR3 DNA sequence: TGTGCCAGCAGGGGAGACAGGGTCGTCCAGCCCCAGCATTTT.

The chain has TRBV7-2 and TRBJ1-2; TRBD1 aligns across 7 bases. CDR1 and CDR2 from the germline V gene are SGHTA and FQGNSA. CDR3 size: 12 residues. Losses at the gene ends were 5 bases for V and 8 bases for J; bases not matched to a gene: 5. CDR3 bases: TGTGCCAGCAGCGTAGACAGGGACGGCTACACCTTC. It codes for CASSVDRDGYTF. Filled out from reference TRBV7-2 and TRBJ1-2, the complete variable domain reads GAGVSQSPSNKVTEKGKDVELRCDPISGHTALYWYRQSLGQGLEFLIYFQGNSAPDKSGLPSDRFSAERTGGSVSTLTIQRTQQEDSAVYLCASSVDRDGYTFGSGTRLTVV.

On this clonotype: The junction differs from germline at one of its ends, possibly a read error. The V call is TRBV20-1, the J call TRBJ1-5; possibly TRBD1 for D (6 bases). CDR1 is DFQATT and CDR2 is SNEGSKA in the germline V gene (reference sequence). The CDR3 runs 14 residues. CDR3 sequence reads: CSGRGARGRGPQHF. The CDR3, as DNA: TGCAGTGGTAGAGGTGCCCGTGGCAGGGGGCCCCAGCATTTT.

V and J are TRBV20-1 and TRBJ2-1; 9 positions agree with TRBD2. The germline CDR1 and CDR2 sequences are DFQATT and SNEGSKA (reference sequence). The CDR3 spans 15 residues. Losses at the gene ends were 3 bases for V and 0 bases for J; bases not matched to a gene: 3. The CDR3 reads CSASLLAGSYNEQFF. The CDR3, as DNA: TGCAGTGCTAGCCTACTAGCGGGCTCCTACAATGAGCAGTTCTTC.

This rearrangement joins TRBV10-3 to TRBJ2-1; 9 positions match TRBD2. The end of the DNA fits TRBJ2-7 better, so the J call may be wrong. The CDR3 sequence is 18 residues long. CDR1 is ENHRY and CDR2 is SYGVKD in the germline V gene. The CDR3 region has the DNA TGTGCCATCAGTGGGGGCCTAGCGGGACGCCTCTCCTACAATGAGCAGTACTTC. This codes for CAISGGLAGRLSYNEQYF.

Only one count was recorded for this clonotype. This chain uses TRBV27 with TRBJ2-3; 8 bases line up with TRBD2. This CDR3 has 15 amino acids. CDR1 and CDR2 from the germline V gene are MNHEY and SMNVEV (reference sequence). The V segment lost 0 bases and the J segment 6 bases; nucleotides outside the gene matches: 5. The CDR3 sequence: CASSLSAGAPDTQYF. CDR3 sequence (DNA): TGTGCCAGCAGTTTATCAGCGGGGGCACCCGATACGCAGTATTTT.

The CDR3 reads CASSFPGPSQQYF. The CDR3 DNA sequence: TGTGCCAGCAGTTTTCCTGGACCTTCGCAGCAGTACTTC. This chain connects TRBV12-3 or TRBV12-4 to TRBJ2-7; D call uncertain. The CDR3 is made up of 13 amino acids. V was shortened by 3 bases and J by 8 bases, with 14 bases between the two germline ends.

Here the CDR3 DNA reads TGTGCCAGCACCCCATTTAGACACAATGAGCAGTTCTTC. As protein: CASTPFRHNEQFF. The genes are TRBV5-6 and TRBJ2-1, with D uncertain. This CDR3 comprises 13 residues. V was clipped by 6 bases and J by 5 bases, with 12 bases between them. Germline V gives CDR1 SGHDT, CDR2 YYEEEE.

A note on this clonotype: The junction differs from germline at one of its ends, possibly a read error. The chain recombines TRBV6-2 or TRBV6-3 with TRBJ1-5; D possibly corresponds to TRBD1 (6 bases). This CDR3 is built from 18 residues. Germline CDR1 reads MNHEY; CDR2 reads SVGEGT. The CDR3, as DNA: TGTGCCAGCAGCTACTTCCTCGGACAGCTACCTAGCAATCAGCCCCAGCATTTT. Translating it yields CASSYFLGQLPSNQPQHF.

Remarks on this clonotype: A much larger clone is a single base away; this may be a read error. V usage is TRBV5-1 and J usage is TRBJ2-7; D might be TRBD1 or TRBD2, each matching 5 bases. V shed 3 bases and J shed 0 bases, with 10 bases lying between them. Germline values: CDR1 SGHRS, CDR2 YFSETQ. The CDR3 runs 14 residues. CDR3 bases: TGCGCCAGCAGCTGGGACGGCAGCTCCTACGAGCAGTACTTC. Translation gives CASSWDGSSYEQYF.

This clonotype was detected only a few times. V usage is TRBV5-1 and J usage is TRBJ2-3, with D uncertain. Germline loops: CDR1 SGHRS, CDR2 YFSETQ. The CDR3 sequence is 15 residues long. V dropped 3 bases and J dropped 2 bases, with 13 bases sitting between them. The CDR3 DNA is TGCGCCAGCAGCTCCGCCGGCAGTCTCACAGATACGCAGTATTTT. Translation gives CASSSAGSLTDTQYF.

The V call is TRBV4-1, the J call TRBJ2-4; D not resolved. Germline CDR1 is MGHRA and CDR2 is YSYEKL. The CDR3 spans 14 residues. Trimming took 1 base from V and 4 from J, leaving 8 bases between them. The CDR3 DNA is TGCGCCAGCAGCCAAGTGGCCTTGAAAAACATTCAGTACTTC. This gives the protein CASSQVALKNIQYF.

This chain uses TRBV24-1 with TRBJ1-5, with 7 positions matching TRBD1. Germline-derived CDR1 and CDR2 are KGHDR and SFDVKD. V was clipped by 10 bases and J by 5 bases; unmatched bases: 7. This CDR3 region has 13 residues. Here the CDR3 reads CATSLGQDQPQHF. CDR3 nucleotides: TGTGCCACGTCTCTAGGACAGGATCAGCCCCAGCATTTT.

The sample holds a few counts of this clonotype. The CDR3 is CASSPSRDDVGNEQFF. DNA for the CDR3: TGTGCCAGCAGTCCCTCCCGGGACGACGTTGGGAATGAGCAGTTCTTC. The rearrangement links TRBV6-6 to TRBJ2-1; tentatively, D is TRBD1 or TRBD2 (5 bases each). With 5 bases removed from V and 7 bases from J, the gap between germline ends came to 21 bases. From germline, CDR1 is MNHNY and CDR2 SVGAGI (reference sequence). CDR3 length: 16 amino acids.